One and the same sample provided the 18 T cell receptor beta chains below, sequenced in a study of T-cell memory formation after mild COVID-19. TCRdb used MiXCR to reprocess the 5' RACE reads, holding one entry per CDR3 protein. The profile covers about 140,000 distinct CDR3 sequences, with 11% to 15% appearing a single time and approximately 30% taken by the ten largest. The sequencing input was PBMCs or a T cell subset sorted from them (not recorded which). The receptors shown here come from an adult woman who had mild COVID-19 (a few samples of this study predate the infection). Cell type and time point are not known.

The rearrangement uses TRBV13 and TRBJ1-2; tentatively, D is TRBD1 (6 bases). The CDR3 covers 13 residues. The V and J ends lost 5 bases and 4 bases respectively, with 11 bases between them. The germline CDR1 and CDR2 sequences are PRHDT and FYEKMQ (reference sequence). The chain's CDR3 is CASSAGQLYGYTF. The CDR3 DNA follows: TGTGCCAGCAGCGCTGGACAGCTCTATGGCTACACCTTC.

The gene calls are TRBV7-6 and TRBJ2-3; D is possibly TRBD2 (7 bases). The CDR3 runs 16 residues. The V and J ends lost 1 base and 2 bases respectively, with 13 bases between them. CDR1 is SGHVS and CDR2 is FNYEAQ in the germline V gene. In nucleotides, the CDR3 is TGTGCCAGCAGCTTAGAGGGGGGGGTCCTCACAGATACGCAGTATTTT. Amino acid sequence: CASSLEGGVLTDTQYF.

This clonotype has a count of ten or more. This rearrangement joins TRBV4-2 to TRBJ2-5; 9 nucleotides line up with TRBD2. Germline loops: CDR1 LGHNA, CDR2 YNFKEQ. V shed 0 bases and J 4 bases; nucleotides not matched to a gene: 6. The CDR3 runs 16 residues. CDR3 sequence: CASSQDSAGGPETQYF. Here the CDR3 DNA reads TGTGCCAGCAGCCAAGATTCGGCGGGAGGGCCAGAGACCCAGTACTTC.

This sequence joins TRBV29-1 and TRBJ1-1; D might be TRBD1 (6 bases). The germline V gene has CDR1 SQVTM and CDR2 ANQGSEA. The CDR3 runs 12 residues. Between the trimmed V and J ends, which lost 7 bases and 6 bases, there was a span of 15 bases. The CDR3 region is CSAEGGEAEAFF. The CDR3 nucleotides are TGCAGCGCCGAGGGGGGCGAGGCTGAAGCTTTCTTT.

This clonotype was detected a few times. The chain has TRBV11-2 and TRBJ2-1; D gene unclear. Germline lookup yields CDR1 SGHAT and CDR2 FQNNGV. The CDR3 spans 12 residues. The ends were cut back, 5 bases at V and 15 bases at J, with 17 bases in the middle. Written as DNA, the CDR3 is TGTGCCAGCAGCCATTGGACGGAACCCGGGTTCTTC. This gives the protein CASSHWTEPGFF.

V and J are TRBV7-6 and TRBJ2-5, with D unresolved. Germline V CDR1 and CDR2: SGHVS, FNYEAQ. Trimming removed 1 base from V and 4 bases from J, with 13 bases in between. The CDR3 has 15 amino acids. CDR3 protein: CASSLGVQLGETQYF. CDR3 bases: TGTGCCAGCAGCTTAGGGGTGCAACTGGGAGAGACCCAGTACTTC.

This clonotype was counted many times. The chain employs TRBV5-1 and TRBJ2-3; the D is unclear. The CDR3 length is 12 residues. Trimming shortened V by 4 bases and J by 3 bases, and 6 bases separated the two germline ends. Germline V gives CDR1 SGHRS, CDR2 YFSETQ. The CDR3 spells CASSIRTDTQYF. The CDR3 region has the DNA TGCGCCAGCAGCATTCGAACAGATACGCAGTATTTT.

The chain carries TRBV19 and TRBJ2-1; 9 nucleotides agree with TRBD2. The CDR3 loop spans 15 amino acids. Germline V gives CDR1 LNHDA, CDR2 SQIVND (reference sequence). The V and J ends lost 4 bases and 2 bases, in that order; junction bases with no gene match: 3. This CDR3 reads CASSSLAGTYNEQFF. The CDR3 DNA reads TGTGCCAGTAGTAGTCTAGCGGGAACCTACAATGAGCAGTTCTTC.

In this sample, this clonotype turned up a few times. CDR3: CASSLAWGPDSYEQYF. For the CDR3, the DNA is TGTGCCAGCAGCTTAGCGTGGGGACCAGACTCCTACGAGCAGTACTTC. The chain uses TRBV7-9 and TRBJ2-7; D is tentatively TRBD1 or TRBD2 (5 bases each). Per the germline V gene, CDR1 is SEHNR and CDR2 is FQNEAQ (reference sequence). V was pared by 0 bases and J by 0 bases, with 12 bases between. The CDR3 length is 16 residues.

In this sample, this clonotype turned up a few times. The CDR3 here is CASSSPPGLPEAFF. In DNA form, the CDR3 reads TGTGCCAGCAGTTCACCACCGGGATTGCCTGAAGCTTTCTTT. The rearrangement joins TRBV12-3 or TRBV12-4 to TRBJ1-1; D remains unclear. The CDR3 has 14 residues. The germline V and J ends were trimmed by 4 bases and 6 bases, with 15 bases remaining between them.

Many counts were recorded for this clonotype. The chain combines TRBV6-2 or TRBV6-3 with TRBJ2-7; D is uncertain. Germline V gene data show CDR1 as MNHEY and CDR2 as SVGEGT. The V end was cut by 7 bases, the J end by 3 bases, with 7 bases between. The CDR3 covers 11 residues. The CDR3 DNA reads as TGTGCCAGCACTGGCAGCTACGAGCAGTACTTC. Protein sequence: CASTGSYEQYF.

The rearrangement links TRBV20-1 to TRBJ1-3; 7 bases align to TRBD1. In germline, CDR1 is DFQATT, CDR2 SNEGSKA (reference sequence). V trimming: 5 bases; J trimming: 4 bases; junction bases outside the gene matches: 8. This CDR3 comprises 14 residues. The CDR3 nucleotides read TGCAGTGCTGGCCCCACAGGGGACGGAAACACCATATATTTT. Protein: CSAGPTGDGNTIYF.

The CDR3 reads CASSSGQGSGNTIYF. The CDR3 nucleotides are TGCGCCAGCAGCTCAGGACAGGGATCTGGAAACACCATATATTTT. The J gene is TRBJ1-3, the V gene TRBV5-1; TRBD1 matches at 8 bases. The J segment lost 1 base and the V segment lost 3 bases, leaving 3 bases of the junction unmatched. The CDR3 totals 15 residues. CDR1 and CDR2 (germline): SGHRS, YFSETQ. Looking up the rest from reference TRBV5-1 and TRBJ1-3 gives the full variable domain: KAGVTQTPRYLIKTRGQQVTLSCSPISGHRSVSWYQQTPGQGLQFLFEYFSETQRNKGNFPGRFSGRQFSNSRSEMNVSTLELGDSALYLCASSSGQGSGNTIYFGEGSWLTVV.

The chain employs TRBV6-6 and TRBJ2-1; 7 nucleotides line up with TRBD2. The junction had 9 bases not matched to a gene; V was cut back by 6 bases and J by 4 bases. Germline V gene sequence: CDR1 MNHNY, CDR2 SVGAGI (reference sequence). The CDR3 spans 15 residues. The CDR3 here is CASSPSGEGYNEQFF. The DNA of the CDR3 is TGTGCCAGCAGCCCTAGCGGAGAAGGATACAATGAGCAGTTCTTC.

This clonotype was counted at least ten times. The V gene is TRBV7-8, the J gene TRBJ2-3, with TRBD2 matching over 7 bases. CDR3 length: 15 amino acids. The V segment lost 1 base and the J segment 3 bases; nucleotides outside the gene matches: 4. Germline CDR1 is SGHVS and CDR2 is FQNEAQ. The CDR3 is CASSLDSGLTDTQYF. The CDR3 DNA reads TGTGCCAGCAGCTTAGATTCGGGACTAACAGATACGCAGTATTTT.

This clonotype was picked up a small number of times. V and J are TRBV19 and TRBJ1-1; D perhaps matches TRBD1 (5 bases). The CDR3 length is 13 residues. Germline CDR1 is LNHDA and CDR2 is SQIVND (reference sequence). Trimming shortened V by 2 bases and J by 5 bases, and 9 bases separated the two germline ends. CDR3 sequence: CASSITRETEAFF. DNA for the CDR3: TGTGCCAGTAGTATAACCAGGGAGACTGAAGCTTTCTTT.

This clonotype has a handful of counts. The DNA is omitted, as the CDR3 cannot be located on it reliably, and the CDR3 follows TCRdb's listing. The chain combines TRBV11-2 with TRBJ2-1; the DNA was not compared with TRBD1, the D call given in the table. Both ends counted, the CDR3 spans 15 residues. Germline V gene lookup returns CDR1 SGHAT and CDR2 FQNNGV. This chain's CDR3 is CASSSSGSVGNEQFF.

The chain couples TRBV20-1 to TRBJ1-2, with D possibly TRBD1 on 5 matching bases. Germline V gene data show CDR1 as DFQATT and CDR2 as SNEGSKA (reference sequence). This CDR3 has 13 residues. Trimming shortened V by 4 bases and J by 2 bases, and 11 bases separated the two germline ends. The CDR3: CSATVWDNYGYTF. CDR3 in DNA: TGCAGTGCTACAGTCTGGGACAACTATGGCTACACCTTC.